This T cell receptor (beta chain) was sequenced for a study of low-dose radiotherapy and immunotherapy resistance in tumors. Study at large: One day prior to radiation and immunotherapy, intravenous cyclophosphamide at 200 mg/m2 was given, repeated every two weeks. Study patients were administered oral aspirin at 300 mg daily for four cycles from cycle 1 day 1.

Priming of first-strand cDNA relied on TRAV- and TRBV-specific primers (covering alpha and beta chains). It was with a constant-region primer and a V-primer adapter that TCRs were amplified over about 19 PCR cycles. TCRdb analysed the reads with MiXCR anew, one entry per CDR3 protein. The table has around 90,000 distinct CDR3 sequences, around 18% seen once. Germline values: CDR1 MGHDK, CDR2 SYGVNS. V gave up 6 bases and J gave up 0 bases, with 6 bases separating them. The CDR3 runs to 12 residues. This clonotype was seen ten or more times. Specified time point: before trial treatment. This TCR derives from a male donor with prostate cancer. This chain uses TRBV25-1 with TRBJ2-7; tentatively, D is TRBD1 (6 bases). The sequencing used PBMCs, collected before treatment. The DNA of the CDR3 is TGTGCCAGCAGAGGGGGCTCCTACGAGCAGTACTTC. Translation: CASRGGSYEQYF.